This T cell receptor beta chain was observed in a study of CD8 T cells in Susac syndrome. A note on this clonotype: No antigen is known for it.

Reverse transcription of roughly 0.5 to 1 ug RNA was performed with random hexamers. Multiplex immunoSEQ PCR targeted 54 Vbeta and 13 Jbeta TCR beta segments. TCRdb passed the immunoSEQ multiplex PCR reads through MiXCR, listing each CDR3 protein once. Among approximately 200,000 distinct CDR3 sequences listed, about 93% were seen once. Study-level results: It was acknowledged in the study that its TCR sequencing and HLA analysis involved a relatively small number of individuals.

Losses at the gene ends were 0 bases for V and 6 bases for J; bases not matched to a gene: 8. CDR3 length: 16 amino acids. The germline V gene encodes CDR1 SGDLS and CDR2 YYNGEE. The source of this sequence is a human donor with multiple sclerosis. This chain links TRBV9 with TRBJ2-3, with 9 bases lining up with TRBD2. The material sequenced was CD8+ T cells from PBMCs. CDR3 sequence (DNA): TGTGCCAGCAGCGTAGGTGGCGGGGGGGCCATTGATACGCAGTATTTT. It is translated as CASSVGGGGAIDTQYF. The variable domain in full, completed from reference TRBV9 and TRBJ2-3, reads DSGVTQTPKHLITATGQRVTLRCSPRSGDLSVYWYQQSLDQGLQFLIQYYNGEERAKGNILERFSAQQFPDLHSELNLSSLELGDSALYFCASSVGGGGAIDTQYFGPGTRLTVL.